The present TCR beta chain was sequenced within a study of OX40 agonist ivuxolimab in advanced cancers. General study results and limits: In CD8+ T cells, expanded clones were on average more numerous than in CD4+.

V was pared by 2 bases and J by 5 bases, with 7 bases between. The CDR3 is 12 residues long. The germline V gene has CDR1 SQVTM and CDR2 ANQGSEA. To note about this clone: Its target is unknown.

The protocol was immunoSEQ multiplex PCR, while the TCRdb copy is restricted to in-frame clones and leaves out a portion. The repertoire includes 48,000 or so clones, around 90% of them detected once, and 6.5% to 7.5% sits in the top ten. V and J are TRBV29-1 and TRBJ2-1; no clear D. The sequence derives from an adult with an advanced solid tumor such as melanoma, head and neck, liver or kidney cancer. This sample comprised CD4+ or CD8+ T cells sorted from blood, obtained in a trial of the OX40 agonist ivuxolimab. Here the CDR3 reads CSVEHSHNEQFF. Here the CDR3 DNA reads TGCAGCGTTGAACACTCTCACAATGAGCAGTTCTTC.